What follows are 10 T cell receptor beta chains derived from one specimen sequenced in a study of control samples from healthy donors and cancer patients. TCRdb's copy holds only in-frame clones and misses some; the assay was immunoSEQ multiplex PCR. The sample has tens of thousands of clones; around four fifths are singletons. The sequencing sample was made of PBMCs. These receptors originate from a woman between 50 and 59 years old with lung cancer.

This chain connects TRBV19 to TRBJ2-7; 8 bases align to TRBD1. There are 13 residues in the CDR3. The V gene's germline CDR1 is LNHDA and CDR2 SQIVND (reference sequence). The V segment lost 5 bases and the J segment 4 bases; nucleotides outside the gene matches: 4. For the CDR3, the DNA is TGTGCCAGTAGTCTTCGGACAGGGTACGAGCAGTACTTC. Its protein product is CASSLRTGYEQYF.

This clone was observed once. The chain joins TRBV29-1 to TRBJ1-3, with D perhaps matching TRBD1 (6 bases). The length of the CDR3 is 13 residues. In germline, CDR1 is SQVTM, CDR2 ANQGSEA. With 6 bases removed from V and 2 bases from J, the gap between germline ends came to 11 bases. DNA for the CDR3: TGCAGCGTCTCCAGGGGAACTGGAAACACCATATATTTT. It translates to CSVSRGTGNTIYF.

The chain recombines TRBV20-1 with TRBJ1-2; 8 bases align to TRBD1. Germline CDR1 and CDR2: DFQATT and SNEGSKA (reference sequence). The CDR3 spans 11 residues. The CDR3 DNA reads as TGCAGACCTGACAGGGGCGATGGCTACACCTTC. Translation: CRPDRGDGYTF.

In its sample, this clone was seen a few times. The V call is TRBV4-3, the J call TRBJ1-1, with TRBD1 matching over 9 bases. This CDR3 region has 21 residues. The V gene end was trimmed by 1 base and the J gene end by 1 base; junction bases not matched to a gene: 19. The germline V gene has CDR1 LGHNA and CDR2 YSLEER. The CDR3 loop reads CASSQASQGAGRLLGNTEAFF. As DNA, the CDR3 is TGCGCCAGCAGCCAAGCGTCACAGGGGGCCGGTCGATTATTGGGGAACACTGAAGCTTTCTTT.

The chain is built from TRBV11-2 and TRBJ1-1, with no clear D. Trimming stripped 0 bases from V and 4 bases from J, with 9 bases between. The length of the CDR3 is 14 residues. Germline CDR1 reads SGHAT; CDR2 reads FQNNGV. CDR3 in DNA: TGTGCCAGCAGCTTAGATAGGCATCCCACTGAAGCTTTCTTT. Protein product: CASSLDRHPTEAFF.

The chain couples TRBV7-3 to TRBJ1-1; D may be TRBD1 (6 bases). The V gene's germline CDR1 is SGHTA and CDR2 FQGTGA. The ends were cut back, 4 bases at V and 3 bases at J, with 9 bases in the middle. The CDR3 consists of 13 residues. The CDR3 bases are TGTGCCAGCAGCTCCCAGGGGCACACTGAAGCTTTCTTT. It encodes CASSSQGHTEAFF. Supplemented by reference TRBV7-3 and TRBJ1-1, the full variable domain reads GAGVSQTPSNKVTEKGKYVELRCDPISGHTALYWYRQSLGQGPEFLIYFQGTGAADDSGLPNDRFFAVRPEGSVSTLKIQRTERGDSAVYLCASSSQGHTEAFFGQGTRLTVV.

The J gene is TRBJ2-7, the V gene TRBV6-6; TRBD1 matches at 10 bases. There are 16 residues in the CDR3. Trimming took 5 bases from V and 6 from J; bases not matched to a gene: 13. Germline CDR1 is MNHNY and CDR2 is SVGAGI (reference sequence). CDR3 coding DNA: TGTGCCAGCAGTAGACGGACAGGGGGACAATTCGGCGAGCAGTACTTC. It specifies CASSRRTGGQFGEQYF.

The chain combines TRBV12-3 or TRBV12-4 with TRBJ1-3; D remains unclear. The CDR3 is made up of 12 amino acids. V was trimmed by 6 bases and J by 2 bases, leaving 5 bases between them. The CDR3 coding sequence is TGTGCCAGCAGGAGGGCTGGAAACACCATATATTTT. Translated: CASRRAGNTIYF.

The chain couples TRBV4-3 to TRBJ2-2; tentatively, D is TRBD2 (7 bases). V lost 1 base, J lost 4 bases, and 16 bases lay in between. CDR3 length: 17 residues. The V gene's germline CDR1 is LGHNA and CDR2 YSLEER. The CDR3 reads CASSQGLGRGPTGELFF. CDR3 nucleotides: TGCGCCAGCAGCCAAGGTCTTGGGCGGGGGCCCACCGGGGAGCTGTTTTTT.

This clone was recorded once. The chain carries TRBV5-6 and TRBJ2-2; D tentatively fits TRBD1 or TRBD2 (5 bases each). CDR1 and CDR2 (germline): SGHDT, YYEEEE. V was cut by 3 bases and J by 0 bases, with 12 bases left in between. The CDR3 has 16 amino acids. The CDR3 DNA reads TGTGCCAGCAGCTCGGGACGCCAGTCGAACACCGGGGAGCTGTTTTTT. Translated, it gives CASSSGRQSNTGELFF.